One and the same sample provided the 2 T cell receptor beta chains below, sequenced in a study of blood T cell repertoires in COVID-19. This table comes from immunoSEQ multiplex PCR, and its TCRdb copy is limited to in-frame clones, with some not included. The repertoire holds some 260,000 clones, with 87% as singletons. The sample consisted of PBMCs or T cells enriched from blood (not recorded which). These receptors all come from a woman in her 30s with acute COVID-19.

The CDR3 DNA follows: TGTGCCAGCAGTTTCTCGCTTGCGGGAGGATCAGATACGCAGTATTTT. Protein product: CASSFSLAGGSDTQYF. The chain joins TRBV27 to TRBJ2-3; 8 nucleotides align to TRBD2. The junction had 9 bases not matched to a gene; V was cut back by 3 bases and J by 4 bases. From germline, CDR1 is MNHEY and CDR2 SMNVEV (reference sequence). The CDR3 consists of 16 residues.

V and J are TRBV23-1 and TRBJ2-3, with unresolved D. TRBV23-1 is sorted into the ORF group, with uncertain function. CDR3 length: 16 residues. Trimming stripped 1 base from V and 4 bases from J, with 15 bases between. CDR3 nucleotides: TGCGCCAGCAGTCAATTTAGTGAGAGTGAGGCAGATACGCAGTATTTT. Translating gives CASSQFSESEADTQYF.